These 9 T cell receptor beta chains share one sample of origin, sequenced in a study of blood T cell repertoires in COVID-19. Using immunoSEQ multiplex PCR, the repertoire was profiled, and TCRdb retains in-frame clones only, with some absent. The sample shows roughly 300,000 clones, more than 70% of them seen only once. Sequenced: peripheral blood. These receptors originate from a woman aged 45-65 years who had recovered from COVID-19.

The V call is TRBV2, the J call TRBJ1-2; D might be TRBD1 (6 bases). The germline V gene encodes CDR1 SNHLY and CDR2 FYNNEI. V shed 3 bases and J shed 4 bases, with 15 bases lying between them. The CDR3 runs to 15 residues. CDR3 DNA sequence: TGTGCCAGCAGTGATGCAGGGGCCTCCCCCTATGGCTACACCTTC. This translates into CASSDAGASPYGYTF.

V is TRBV19 and J is TRBJ2-1; 7 positions match TRBD1. The CDR3 has 15 residues. J gave up 8 bases and V 10 bases, and 17 bases lay outside the gene matches. Looked up from germline, CDR1 is LNHDA and CDR2 is SQIVND (reference sequence). The CDR3 protein is CATRQGLGRTHEQFF. CDR3 nucleotides: TGTGCCACCCGACAGGGTCTAGGTCGCACGCATGAGCAGTTCTTC.

The chain couples TRBV5-6 to TRBJ1-2, with 7 positions matching TRBD1. The trim removed 0 bases at V and 8 bases at J, leaving 7 bases unmatched. This CDR3 has 14 residues. Germline V CDR1 and CDR2: SGHDT, YYEEEE. The CDR3: CASSLATGRRGYTF. CDR3 DNA: TGTGCCAGCAGCTTGGCGACAGGGCGGCGGGGCTACACCTTC.

The chain combines TRBV11-2 with TRBJ1-1; D is perhaps TRBD1 (5 bases). V was pared by 5 bases and J by 0 bases, with 7 bases between. The CDR3 sequence is 13 residues long. From germline, CDR1 is SGHAT and CDR2 FQNNGV. The CDR3 loop is CASSQQVNTEAFF. Here the CDR3 DNA reads TGTGCCAGCAGCCAACAGGTGAACACTGAAGCTTTCTTT. Full variable domain (missing parts from reference TRBV11-2 and TRBJ1-1): EAGVAQSPRYKIIEKRQSVAFWCNPISGHATLYWYQQILGQGPKLLIQFQNNGVVDDSQLPKDRFSAERLKGVDSTLKIQPAKLEDSAVYLCASSQQVNTEAFFGQGTRLTVV.

V gene TRBV7-2 combines with J gene TRBJ1-6, with TRBD1 as a possible D gene (6 bases). CDR3 size: 16 residues. Germline V lookup: CDR1 SGHTA, CDR2 FQGNSA. Trimming pared 7 bases from V and 2 bases from J, leaving 15 bases between. CDR3 DNA: TGTGCCAGCAACCCGGGGGGGGCCGCCTATAATTCACCCCTCCACTTT. It yields the protein CASNPGGAAYNSPLHF.

V gene TRBV27 combines with J gene TRBJ2-3; 16 positions agree with TRBD2. Germline CDR1 MNHEY, CDR2 SMNVEV (reference sequence). The CDR3 extends over 14 amino acids. The ends lost 6 bases at V and 6 bases at J; junction bases unmatched: 0. The CDR3 nucleotides read TGTGCCAGCAGGGGACTAGCGGGAGGGGATACGCAGTATTTT. It encodes CASRGLAGGDTQYF.

This clone appeared once. CDR3 amino acids: CSVAAGGMDEQFF. DNA of the CDR3: TGCAGCGTTGCTGCAGGGGGAATGGATGAGCAGTTCTTC. This chain joins TRBV29-1 and TRBJ2-1, with 7 bases that match TRBD1. The CDR3 has 13 amino acids. Germline CDR1 and CDR2: SQVTM and ANQGSEA. Trimming at V came to 4 bases and at J to 8 bases, leaving 8 bases not matched to a gene.

The chain has TRBV6-5 and TRBJ2-5, with 10 bases matching TRBD1. There are 15 residues in the CDR3. With 0 bases clipped from V and 4 bases from J, the junction kept 2 bases outside the gene matches. Per the germline V gene, CDR1 is MNHEY and CDR2 is SVGAGI. CDR3 DNA: TGTGCCAGCAGTTACTCCCGGACAGGGGGAGAGACCCAGTACTTC. Translation gives CASSYSRTGGETQYF.

This clone was detected once. The DNA for the CDR3 is TGTGCCAGCAGCGTGGGGACTAGCGGGAGAAGCACAGATACGCAGTATTTT. Protein product: CASSVGTSGRSTDTQYF. The J gene is TRBJ2-3, the V gene TRBV9, with 14 bases identical to TRBD2. Germline trimming cut 2 bases from V and 0 bases from J; bases unmatched to any gene: 2. The CDR3 has 17 residues. Germline V gives CDR1 SGDLS, CDR2 YYNGEE. The variable domain in full, with the rest retrieved from reference TRBV9 and TRBJ2-3, is DSGVTQTPKHLITATGQRVTLRCSPRSGDLSVYWYQQSLDQGLQFLIQYYNGEERAKGNILERFSAQQFPDLHSELNLSSLELGDSALYFCASSVGTSGRSTDTQYFGPGTRLTVL.